One T cell receptor (beta chain) is described in this entry. This clonotype was picked up many times. No antigen is known for it. No quality values exist for individual bases; no much larger clone is one base distant. The sample originates from a study of T cells in Graves' hyperthyroidism and ophthalmopathy (dated by TCRdb to about 2019). Turning to the overall study: Peripheral blood was collected at initial diagnosis, before any treatment. TCR V-J signatures able to tell the groups apart were searched for in a discovery cohort of 100 patients, of whom roughly 42 had Graves' ophthalmopathy and 55 to 65 had stable Graves' hyperthyroidism. Whether ophthalmopathy could be predicted prospectively was tested in an independent validation cohort made up of under 20 hyperthyroidism patients plus 17 patients who later progressed to ophthalmopathy. The roughly 90 discovery patients were divided at random into training and test sets in a 7:3 ratio. In over five Graves' hyperthyroidism patients, the study also compared T-cell repertoires from thyroid tissue with T-cell repertoires from blood. Following sampling, methimazole starting at 30 mg daily was given to hyperthyroidism patients, and high-dose intravenous methylprednisolone was given to ophthalmopathy patients. According to the paper, TCR Vbeta CDR3 sequencing was carried out on 120 to 150 peripheral blood samples, which came from fewer than 50 ophthalmopathy, some 73 hyperthyroidism and roughly 17 progressor patients. The paper's findings and limits, for the study overall: In validation, progression to ophthalmopathy was predicted by the model with approximately 67% sensitivity and 72.22% specificity, a median of roughly six months before onset. Sample size was not statistically predetermined, and blinding of investigators to group allocation was not performed. In cross-validation, a model built on a 13 V-J signature told ophthalmopathy apart from stable hyperthyroidism with 87.88% sensitivity and around 84% specificity, and in testing the same model reached 80%/75%. Blood samples also contained most of the expanded thyroid clonotypes (frequency above 0.001), which suggests that blood repertoires may reflect thyroid immune responses.

The TCR beta CDR3 regions were amplified from RNA transcripts. The first round of RT-PCR for the TCR CDR3 was performed with the HTBI primer set and the Qiagen OneStep RT-PCR kit. Libraries were constructed in a second round of multiplex PCR, after which size selection and purification were carried out. Paired-end sequencing of the libraries was performed with 100 bp reads on an Illumina HiSeq2000. The source study handled its data this way. Raw data were processed with SOAPnuke, discarding reads with adapters, uncalled bases, mean Phred below 15, or no exact constant-primer or identifier match. High-quality paired reads were merged with COPE v1.2.5, and unique nucleotide sequences were defined as clonotypes. MiTCR v1.1 was used to align clonotypes to the IMGT TRBV, TRBD and TRBJ reference segments. Only V-J combinations with frequency above 0.0001, covering 99% to 99.2% of repertoires, were analysed. The TCS score was defined as the ratio of F50 (clonal expansion) to E x V (chaos), calculated using BLOSUM62-based TCRdist between CDR3 peptides within each V-J. Welch's t-statistics and random forest reduced some 510 V-J features to around 14, which were used in a naive Bayes classifier (R e1071). TCRdb trimmed the raw reads at Q25, called clones with MiXCR and kept productive beta chains. Each entry merges the rows of one CDR3 protein and shows their most common DNA and genes. The V and J calls follow TCRdb's processing rather than the paper's. This sample gives 550,000 to 850,000 distinct CDR3 sequences in total; about 17% of them show up just once. The ten top clones hold 16% of the sample.

V is reduced by 8 bases and J by 0 bases, leaving a spacing of 19 bases between them. Its CDR3 holds 16 amino acids, cysteine through phenylalanine. Only the CDR3 region is kept as DNA, spanning 48 bases read in frame from base 1. Hyperthyroidism patients were newly diagnosed, had a disease duration of under 2 months, and were aged 18 to 65 years. Any patient with an uncontrolled infection, another autoimmune disease, pregnancy or lactation was excluded. Diagnoses were based on clinical symptoms, serum thyroxine and TRAb, thyroid ultrasound and orbital computed tomography. Blood from progressor patients was collected at the time of first diagnosis with hyperthyroidism, before any ophthalmopathy symptoms had appeared. PBMCs were separated from approximately 9.9 ml of fresh peripheral blood using Ficoll-Paque density gradient centrifugation. Progressor patients were defined as those initially diagnosed with Graves' hyperthyroidism in whom ophthalmopathy developed during follow-up. Total RNA was extracted using Trizol reagent, and RNA quality was assessed on an Agilent 2100 Bioanalyzer.

Sequencing input: blood. This sequence originates from a woman aged 45-60 years with Graves' hyperthyroidism that later progressed to Graves' ophthalmopathy. The rearranged segments are TRBV12-3 or TRBV12-4 and TRBJ1-2, with a tentative D gene TRBD1 over 5 matching bases. The DNA reads TGTGCCAGCTGCTCTCCCACCAGGGTGGCTAACTATGGCTACACCTTC. The encoded protein is CASCSPTRVANYGYTF.